This TCR beta chain was retrieved from a study of T cell repertoires in cytomegalovirus infection. Study-wide context: Evidence of both CMV infection and a matching HLA type came from public TCR beta signatures.

TCRdb fed the reads into MiXCR, producing one record per CDR3 protein. This sample yields 500,000 to 600,000 distinct CDR3 sequences, of which 16% are seen a single time; 20% to 30% belongs to the top ten. The germline CDR1 and CDR2 sequences are SGDLS and YYNGEE. The V and J ends lost 4 bases and 2 bases respectively, with 10 bases between them. The CDR3 runs 14 residues. This clonotype showed up just a few times. Its antigen is not known. Notes on the study in general: The study identified carriers of CMV plus the relevant HLA from cumulative public TCR beta family frequency. Clonotypes of TCR beta that were HLA-C-restricted and CMV-specific dominated the ex vivo response.

This chain connects TRBV9 to TRBJ1-3, with a weak D call TRBD1 (5 bases). The receptor's source is a human donor in good health (CMV status not recorded). Some clones in this sample may be carry-over from other donors' samples. Sequenced material: CD8+ T cells from PBMCs. This chain's CDR3 is CASSPQGTGNTIYF. CDR3 in DNA: TGTGCCAGCAGCCCCCAGGGAACTGGAAACACCATATATTTT. The full variable domain, its missing parts supplied by reference TRBV9 and TRBJ1-3, is DSGVTQTPKHLITATGQRVTLRCSPRSGDLSVYWYQQSLDQGLQFLIQYYNGEERAKGNILERFSAQQFPDLHSELNLSSLELGDSALYFCASSPQGTGNTIYFGEGSWLTVV.